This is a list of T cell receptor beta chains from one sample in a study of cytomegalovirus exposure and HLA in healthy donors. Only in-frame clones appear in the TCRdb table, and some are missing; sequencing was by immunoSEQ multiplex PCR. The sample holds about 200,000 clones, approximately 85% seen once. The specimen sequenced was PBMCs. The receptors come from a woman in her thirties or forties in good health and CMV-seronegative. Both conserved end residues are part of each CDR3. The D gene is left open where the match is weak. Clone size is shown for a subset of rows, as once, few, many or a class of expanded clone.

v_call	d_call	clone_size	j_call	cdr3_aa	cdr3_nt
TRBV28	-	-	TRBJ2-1	CASSLTGPAEQFF	TGTGCCAGCAGTTTGACAGGCCCCGCCGAGCAGTTCTTC
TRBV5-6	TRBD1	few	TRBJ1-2	CASSAWTGEGGYTF	TGTGCCAGTAGCGCATGGACAGGGGAGGGCGGCTACACCTTC
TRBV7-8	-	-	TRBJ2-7	CASSWGDRQLEQYF	TGTGCCAGCAGCTGGGGGGACAGACAACTCGAGCAGTACTTC
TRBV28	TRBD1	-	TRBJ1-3	CASSYAAVRTGKNTIYF	TGTGCCAGCAGTTACGCCGCGGTCCGGACAGGGAAAAACACCATATATTTT
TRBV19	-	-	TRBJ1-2	CASSLNRAPTQGYTF	TGTGCCAGTAGCCTTAACAGGGCCCCTACTCAAGGCTACACCTTC
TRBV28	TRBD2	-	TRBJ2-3	CASSLLGLADADTQYF	TGTGCCAGCAGTTTATTGGGACTAGCGGACGCAGATACGCAGTATTTT
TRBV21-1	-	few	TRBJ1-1	CASSGRTGDPEAFF	TGTGCCAGCAGCGGGCGAACAGGGGATCCTGAAGCTTTCTTT
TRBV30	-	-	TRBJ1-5	CAWSWRDGNQPQHF	TGTGCCTGGAGTTGGCGAGACGGGAATCAGCCCCAGCATTTT
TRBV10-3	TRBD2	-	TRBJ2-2	CAIRGTSGRATGELFF	TGTGCCATCAGGGGGACTAGCGGGAGGGCCACCGGGGAGCTGTTTTTT
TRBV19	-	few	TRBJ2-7	CASRSRAYEQYF	TGTGCCAGTCGTTCCAGGGCCTACGAGCAGTACTTC
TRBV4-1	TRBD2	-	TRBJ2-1	CASSQVLTSGSGDEQFF	TGCGCCAGCAGCCAAGTCCTCACTAGCGGGAGTGGCGATGAGCAGTTCTTC
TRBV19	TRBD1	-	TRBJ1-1	CASRPQGGFEAFF	TGTGCCAGTAGACCACAGGGGGGTTTTGAAGCTTTCTTT
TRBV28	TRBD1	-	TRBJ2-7	CASRTGGISYEQYF	TGTGCCAGCAGGACAGGGGGCATATCCTACGAGCAGTACTTC
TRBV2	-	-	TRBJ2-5	CASSENPAGVQETQYF	TGTGCCAGCAGTGAAAATCCGGCAGGGGTACAAGAGACCCAGTACTTC
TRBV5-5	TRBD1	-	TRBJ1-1	CASSSGTVSNTEAFF	TGTGCCAGCAGCTCCGGGACAGTGTCGAACACTGAAGCTTTCTTT
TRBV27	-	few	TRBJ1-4	CASRPLLGGNRVEKLFF	TGTGCCAGCAGGCCACTCCTAGGAGGGAATCGGGTTGAAAAACTGTTTTTT
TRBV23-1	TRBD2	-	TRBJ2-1	CASSQSGGNNEQFF	TGCGCCAGCAGTCAATCCGGGGGGAACAATGAGCAGTTCTTC
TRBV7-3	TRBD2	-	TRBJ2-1	CASSLNSGRAREQFF	TGTGCCAGCAGCTTAAATAGCGGGAGAGCTCGCGAGCAGTTCTTC
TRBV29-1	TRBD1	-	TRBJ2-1	CSTPYDGTAVHGVYNEQFF	TGCAGCACGCCCTATGACGGGACAGCAGTTCATGGGGTTTACAATGAGCAGTTCTTC
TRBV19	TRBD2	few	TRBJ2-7	CASSIGQGLAVYEQYF	TGTGCCAGTAGTATCGGTCAGGGACTAGCGGTCTACGAGCAGTACTTC
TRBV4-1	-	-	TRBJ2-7	CASRGIGYEQYF	TGCGCCAGCAGGGGCATAGGCTACGAGCAGTACTTC
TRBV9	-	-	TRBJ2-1	CASSVSPGVRYNEQFF	TGTGCCAGCAGCGTCTCGCCGGGAGTAAGATACAATGAGCAGTTCTTC
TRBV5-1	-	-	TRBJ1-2	CASSVAPGDYGYTF	TGCGCCAGCAGCGTCGCCCCCGGGGACTATGGCTACACCTTC
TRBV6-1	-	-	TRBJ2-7	CASTRTRADYEQYF	TGTGCCAGCACCAGAACTAGGGCGGACTACGAGCAGTACTTC
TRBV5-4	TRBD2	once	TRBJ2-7	CASSSWLGSGEGEQYF	TGTGCCAGCAGCTCATGGTTAGGGTCCGGGGAGGGCGAGCAGTACTTC
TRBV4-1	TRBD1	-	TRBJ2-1	CASSQLNRGNVWNEQFF	TGCGCCAGCAGCCAACTAAACAGGGGGAACGTGTGGAATGAGCAGTTCTTC
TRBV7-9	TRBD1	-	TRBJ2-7	CASSRWTGSSYEQYF	TGTGCCAGCAGCCGCTGGACAGGGAGCTCCTACGAGCAGTACTTC
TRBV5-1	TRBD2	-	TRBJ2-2	CASSPTSGNTGELFF	TGCGCCAGCAGCCCAACTAGCGGAAACACCGGGGAGCTGTTTTTT
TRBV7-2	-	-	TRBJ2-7	CASSLAGGSSYEQYF	TGTGCCAGCAGCTTAGCGGGGGGTAGCTCCTACGAGCAGTACTTC
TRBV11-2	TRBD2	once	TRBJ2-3	CASSLGSLARDTQYF	TGTGCCAGCAGCTTAGGGTCACTAGCGAGAGATACGCAGTATTTT
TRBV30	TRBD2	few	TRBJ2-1	CAWNSGSSYNEQFF	TGTGCCTGGAATAGCGGGAGTTCCTACAATGAGCAGTTCTTC
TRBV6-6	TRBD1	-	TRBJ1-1	CASSYGQGAGEAFF	TGTGCCAGCAGTTACGGACAGGGGGCGGGTGAAGCTTTCTTT
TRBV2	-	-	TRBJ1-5	CASRSSGLGNQPQHF	TGTGCCAGCCGTTCGTCAGGGTTGGGCAATCAGCCCCAGCATTTT
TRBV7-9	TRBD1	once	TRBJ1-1	CASSPGTGRNTEAFF	TGTGCCAGCAGCCCGGGGACAGGGCGGAACACTGAAGCTTTCTTT
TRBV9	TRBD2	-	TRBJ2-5	CASSAGLESRETQYF	TGTGCCAGCAGTGCGGGACTAGAGAGCAGGGAGACCCAGTACTTC
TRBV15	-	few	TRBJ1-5	CATSRLGWGAGDSNQPQHF	TGTGCCACCAGCAGACTAGGCTGGGGGGCGGGGGATAGCAATCAGCCCCAGCATTTT
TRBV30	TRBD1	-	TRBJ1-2	CAWSGQGLYGYTF	TGTGCCTGGAGTGGACAGGGGCTCTATGGCTACACCTTC
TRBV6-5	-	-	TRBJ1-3	CASSASPRGNTIYF	TGTGCCAGCAGTGCGTCCCCCCGGGGAAACACCATATATTTT
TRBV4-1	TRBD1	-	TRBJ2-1	CASSQRGQGPNEQFF	TGCGCCAGCAGCCAAAGGGGGCAGGGCCCCAATGAGCAGTTCTTC
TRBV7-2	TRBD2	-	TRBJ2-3	CASSFQGGGGRITDTQYF	TGTGCCAGCAGCTTTCAAGGGGGGGGCGGGAGGATCACAGATACGCAGTATTTT
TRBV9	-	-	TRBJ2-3	CASNPQGTDTQYF	TGTGCCAGCAACCCTCAGGGCACAGATACGCAGTATTTT
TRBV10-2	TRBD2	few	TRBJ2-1	CASSETSGTYNEQFF	TGCGCCAGCAGTGAGACTAGCGGGACCTACAATGAGCAGTTCTTC
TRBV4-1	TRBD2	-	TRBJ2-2	CASSQDPLLGGRKDGELFF	TGCGCCAGCAGCCAAGACCCTCTTTTGGGCGGGAGAAAGGACGGGGAGCTGTTTTTT
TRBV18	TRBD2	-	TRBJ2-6	CASSLTSGRAVGSGANVLTF	TGTGCCAGCTCCCTGACTAGCGGGAGGGCCGTCGGCTCTGGGGCCAACGTCCTGACTTTC
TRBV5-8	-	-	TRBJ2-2	CASSQQGAVRTGELFF	TGTGCCAGCAGCCAGCAAGGGGCGGTTAGAACCGGGGAGCTGTTTTTT
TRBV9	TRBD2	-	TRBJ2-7	CASSQSEGGYEQYF	TGTGCCAGCAGCCAAAGTGAGGGAGGGTACGAGCAGTACTTC
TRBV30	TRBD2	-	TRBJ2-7	CAWSGTSGKASYEQYF	TGTGCCTGGAGTGGGACTAGCGGGAAAGCTTCCTACGAGCAGTACTTC
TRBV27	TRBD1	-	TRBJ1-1	CASSSPGGGYTEAFF	TGTGCCAGCAGTTCCCCAGGGGGAGGTTACACTGAAGCTTTCTTT
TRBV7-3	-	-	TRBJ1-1	CASSLTPGIVTEAFF	TGTGCCAGCAGCTTAACGCCAGGGATTGTGACTGAAGCTTTCTTT
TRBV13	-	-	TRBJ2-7	CASSLGSRLGQYF	TGTGCCAGCAGCTTAGGCAGCCGTCTAGGGCAGTACTTC
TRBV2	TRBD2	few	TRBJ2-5	CASSVGALAGGGETQYF	TGTGCCAGCAGCGTAGGGGCACTAGCGGGAGGCGGGGAGACCCAGTACTTC
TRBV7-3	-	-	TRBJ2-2	CASSLTYPGELFF	TGTGCCAGTAGCTTAACGTATCCCGGGGAGCTGTTTTTT
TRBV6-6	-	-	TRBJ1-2	CASSGGTTTGYTF	TGTGCCAGCAGTGGAGGGACGACGACTGGCTACACCTTC
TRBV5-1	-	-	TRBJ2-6	CASSLVVLVGANVLTF	TGCGCCAGCAGCTTGGTTGTGCTAGTTGGGGCCAACGTCCTGACTTTC
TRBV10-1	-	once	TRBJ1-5	CASSAGTLNQPQHF	TGCGCCAGCAGCGCCGGGACACTTAATCAGCCCCAGCATTTT